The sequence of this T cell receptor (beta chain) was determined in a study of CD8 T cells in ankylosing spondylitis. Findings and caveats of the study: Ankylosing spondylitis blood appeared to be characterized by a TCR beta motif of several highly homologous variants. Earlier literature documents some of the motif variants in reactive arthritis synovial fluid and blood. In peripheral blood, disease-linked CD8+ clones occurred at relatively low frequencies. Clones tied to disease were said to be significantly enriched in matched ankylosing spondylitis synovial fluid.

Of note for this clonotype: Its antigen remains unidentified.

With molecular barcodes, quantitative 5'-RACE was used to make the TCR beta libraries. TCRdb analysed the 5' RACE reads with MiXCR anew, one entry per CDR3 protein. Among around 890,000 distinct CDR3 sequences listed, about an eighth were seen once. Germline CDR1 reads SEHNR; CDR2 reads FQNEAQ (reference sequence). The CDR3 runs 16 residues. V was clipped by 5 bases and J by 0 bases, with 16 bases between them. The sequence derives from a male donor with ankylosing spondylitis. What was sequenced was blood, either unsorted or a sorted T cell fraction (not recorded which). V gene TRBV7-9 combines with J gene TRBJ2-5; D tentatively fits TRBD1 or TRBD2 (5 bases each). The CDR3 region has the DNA TGTGCCAGCAGCGGGGACCTAGCCGGGAACCAAGAGACCCAGTACTTC. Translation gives CASSGDLAGNQETQYF.